The next 8 T cell receptor beta chains were all read from a single sample in a study of blood T cells in healthy people across ages. A sample-barcoded 5' primer and a J-beta primer mix were used in a second PCR of roughly 6 to 11 cycles. MiXCR, run by TCRdb on the 5' RACE reads, gives a single entry per CDR3 protein. The sample carries roughly 800,000 distinct CDR3 sequences, about 62% recorded once. Sequencing was performed on blood. These receptors all come from a man younger than 40 in good health.

This rearrangement joins TRBV7-9 to TRBJ1-2; no firm D call. The CDR3 length is 12 residues. Trimming removed 6 bases from V and 6 bases from J, with 11 bases in between. Germline V gene sequence: CDR1 SEHNR, CDR2 FQNEAQ (reference sequence). DNA for the CDR3: TGTGCCAGCAGATCCACGGCCGATGGCTACACCTTC. Protein: CASRSTADGYTF. Variable domain in full (rest from reference TRBV7-9 and TRBJ1-2): DTGVSQNPRHKITKRGQNVTFRCDPISEHNRLYWYRQTLGQGPEFLTYFQNEAQLEKSRLLSDRFSAERPKGSFSTLEIQRTEQGDSAMYLCASRSTADGYTFGSGTRLTVV.

This chain uses TRBV6-6 with TRBJ2-4; D may be TRBD1 (5 bases). Trimming removed 3 bases from V and 6 bases from J, with 12 bases in between. The CDR3 loop spans 14 amino acids. The germline V gene encodes CDR1 MNHNY and CDR2 SVGAGI (reference sequence). The CDR3 coding sequence is TGTGCCAGCAGTTATTTCGGACAAATAAACATTCAGTACTTC. Translation: CASSYFGQINIQYF.

This clonotype was seen just once. The chain is built from TRBV29-1 and TRBJ2-1, with D possibly matching TRBD1 (6 bases). The V end was cut by 7 bases, the J end by 4 bases, with 8 bases between. In germline, CDR1 is SQVTM, CDR2 ANQGSEA. This CDR3 has 11 amino acids. CDR3 sequence: CSGDTYNEQFF. In nucleotides, the CDR3 is TGCAGCGGGGACACTTACAATGAGCAGTTCTTC.

V usage is TRBV10-3 and J usage is TRBJ1-2; D ambiguous. The germline V gene has CDR1 ENHRY and CDR2 SYGVKD. The CDR3 spans 12 residues. The V gene lost 7 bases and the J gene lost 4 bases, with 10 bases spanning the gap. The CDR3 DNA sequence: TGTGCCATCAACCTGGACGGCTATGGCTACACCTTC. Translation: CAINLDGYGYTF.

The chain is built from TRBV7-2 and TRBJ2-7, with D unclear. V dropped 4 bases and J dropped 1 base, with 17 bases sitting between them. The CDR3 is 16 residues long. Germline CDR1 reads SGHTA; CDR2 reads FQGNSA. CDR3 sequence: CASSSSGALSSYEQYF. The CDR3 DNA follows: TGTGCCAGCAGCTCTTCCGGCGCTCTAAGTTCCTACGAGCAGTACTTC.

This clonotype has only a few counts. The rearrangement uses TRBV6-1 and TRBJ2-4, with TRBD1 identical over 9 bases. The end of the DNA aligns better with TRBJ2-7, so the J call may be wrong. Germline CDR1 MNHNS, CDR2 SASEGT. This CDR3 has 13 residues. The CDR3 DNA reads TGTGCCAGCAAGTGGACAGGGGTTTACGAGCAGTACTTC. Amino acids: CASKWTGVYEQYF.

The chain couples TRBV20-1 to TRBJ2-7; 10 bases are a match to TRBD1. The length of the CDR3 is 13 residues. J was trimmed by 2 bases and V by 6 bases; bases with no gene match: 4. Germline assignment: CDR1 DFQATT and CDR2 SNEGSKA (reference sequence). The CDR3 reads CSASGQGTYEQYF. The CDR3 bases are TGCAGTGCCTCGGGACAGGGGACCTACGAGCAGTACTTC.

V usage is TRBV29-1 and J usage is TRBJ1-2; maybe TRBD1 (5 bases). Trimming removed 3 bases from V and 4 bases from J, with 12 bases in between. Germline assignment: CDR1 SQVTM and CDR2 ANQGSEA. This CDR3 is built from 13 residues. The CDR3 loop is CSVEDNLGYGYTF. DNA of the CDR3: TGCAGCGTTGAGGACAACTTGGGCTATGGCTACACCTTC. Full variable domain (missing parts from reference TRBV29-1 and TRBJ1-2): SAVISQKPSRDICQRGTSLTIQCQVDSQVTMMFWYRQQPGQSLTLIATANQGSEATYESGFVIDKFPISRPNLTFSTLTVSNMSPEDSSIYLCSVEDNLGYGYTFGSGTRLTVV.